This TCR beta chain was obtained from a study of control samples from healthy donors and cancer patients. Produced via immunoSEQ multiplex PCR; TCRdb's table is partial and in-frame only. Of more than 60,000 clones listed, around 89% are singletons. Losses at the gene ends were 5 bases for V and 3 bases for J; bases not matched to a gene: 14. This CDR3 is built from 17 residues. The germline gives CDR1 MDHEN, CDR2 SYDVKM. The gene calls are TRBV28 and TRBJ2-7, with 9 bases that match TRBD1. This TCR was sampled from a man aged 55-75 years with colorectal cancer. Material: PBMCs. The CDR3 nucleotides read TGTGCCAGCAGTGGGCCCGCTGGGGGACAGGGTATCTACGAGCAGTACTTC. This codes for CASSGPAGGQGIYEQYF.